These 20 T cell receptor beta chains were sequenced from one sample in a study of radiotherapy plus CTLA-4 blockade in lung cancer. Measured with immunoSEQ multiplex PCR; TCRdb has only the in-frame clones, and not every one. The data hold roughly 88,000 clones, with approximately 83% observed a single time. Sequencing was performed on peripheral blood, taken from a patient treated with radiotherapy plus ipilimumab. These receptors all stem from a human donor with non-small cell lung cancer who had stable disease on radiotherapy plus ipilimumab.

The chain combines TRBV19 with TRBJ2-3; the D call may be TRBD1 or TRBD2 (6 bases each). The CDR3 is 16 amino acids. Germline CDR1 LNHDA, CDR2 SQIVND (reference sequence). Trimming removed 7 bases at V and 0 bases at J, with 17 bases between. CDR3 DNA sequence: TGTGCCAGTACCCCCCGGGGGCGAACTAGCACAGATACGCAGTATTTT. Translation gives CASTPRGRTSTDTQYF.

The chain joins TRBV7-3 to TRBJ1-2; D uncertain. The CDR3 extends over 10 amino acids. The ends were cut back, 4 bases at V and 14 bases at J, with 11 bases in the middle. Germline V gene data show CDR1 as SGHTA and CDR2 as FQGTGA. The CDR3 DNA is TGTGCCAGCAGCTCACTAGTGGATACCTTC. Translation gives CASSSLVDTF.

DNA for the CDR3: TGTGCCAGCACCTTGGACAGGGCTACCTACAATGAGCAGTTCTTC. Residues: CASTLDRATYNEQFF. The chain couples TRBV6-1 to TRBJ2-1, with 8 bases identical to TRBD1. V was pared by 7 bases and J by 2 bases, with 7 bases of the junction left unmatched. The CDR3 runs to 15 residues. The germline CDR1 and CDR2 sequences are MNHNS and SASEGT.

This chain connects TRBV4-2 to TRBJ1-4; maybe TRBD1 (6 bases). V was pared by 1 base and J by 0 bases, with 9 bases between. Germline V gene sequence: CDR1 LGHNA, CDR2 YNFKEQ. The CDR3 runs to 16 residues. CDR3 region: CASSQVQGSTNEKLFF. Here the CDR3 DNA reads TGTGCCAGCAGCCAAGTACAGGGATCAACTAATGAAAAACTGTTTTTT.

The CDR3 bases are TGTGCCAGCTCACCACAGGCCACAGATACGCAGTATTTT. It codes for CASSPQATDTQYF. The chain uses TRBV18 and TRBJ2-3; unclear D gene. With 1 base removed from V and 2 bases from J, the gap between germline ends came to 4 bases. CDR1 and CDR2 from the germline V gene are KGHSH and LQKENI. The CDR3 contains 13 residues.

This clone was picked up one time. This chain connects TRBV29-1 to TRBJ2-1, with 15 bases fitting TRBD2. Unmatched junction bases numbered 5, after V lost 7 bases and J lost 7 bases. CDR3 length equals 14 residues. From germline, CDR1 is SQVTM and CDR2 ANQGSEA. DNA for the CDR3: TGCAGCGCAAAAGGACTAGCGGGAGGGAATGAGCAGTTCTTC. Translation gives CSAKGLAGGNEQFF.

The chain carries TRBV25-1 and TRBJ2-4; 8 bases align to TRBD2. Unmatched junction bases numbered 5, after V lost 5 bases and J lost 2 bases. Germline loops: CDR1 MGHDK, CDR2 SYGVNS. The CDR3 spans 15 residues. CDR3 amino acids: CASSFTGGSKNIQYF. As DNA, the CDR3 is TGTGCCAGCAGTTTTACGGGAGGGTCCAAAAACATTCAGTACTTC.

V usage is TRBV11-2 and J usage is TRBJ2-7, with TRBD2 matching over 13 bases. The CDR3 loop spans 16 amino acids. The germline CDR1 and CDR2 sequences are SGHAT and FQNNGV. V dropped 4 bases and J dropped 4; count of bases not matched to a gene: 7. The CDR3 bases are TGTGCCAGCAGCTCCGGGACTAGCGGGATAAATTACGAGCAGTACTTC. Protein product: CASSSGTSGINYEQYF. Full variable domain (remainder filled in from reference TRBV11-2 and TRBJ2-7): EAGVAQSPRYKIIEKRQSVAFWCNPISGHATLYWYQQILGQGPKLLIQFQNNGVVDDSQLPKDRFSAERLKGVDSTLKIQPAKLEDSAVYLCASSSGTSGINYEQYFGPGTRLTVT.

V and J are TRBV7-3 and TRBJ2-3, with 7 nucleotides matching TRBD1. The germline CDR1 and CDR2 sequences are SGHTA and FQGTGA. V lost 5 bases and J lost 0; bases outside the gene matches: 2. The CDR3 sequence is 14 residues long. This chain's CDR3 is CASSPTGSTDTQYF. CDR3 in DNA: TGTGCCAGCAGCCCGACAGGGAGCACAGATACGCAGTATTTT.

This chain uses TRBV7-9 with TRBJ1-2; D is ambiguous. The V end lost 8 bases, the J end lost 7 bases, and 5 bases lay between the germline ends. The CDR3 spans 9 residues. Germline CDR1 and CDR2: SEHNR and FQNEAQ (reference sequence). The CDR3 loop reads CASGPGYTF. Written as DNA, the CDR3 is TGTGCCAGCGGCCCTGGCTACACCTTC.

The gene calls are TRBV7-6 and TRBJ2-6; D remains unclear. The CDR3 totals 15 residues. Germline CDR1 is SGHVS and CDR2 is FNYEAQ. The V end was cut by 1 base, the J end by 2 bases, with 6 bases between. The CDR3 DNA sequence: TGTGCCAGCAGCTTAGAAGCTACTGGGGCCAACGTCCTGACTTTC. It is translated as CASSLEATGANVLTF.

The chain uses TRBV29-1 and TRBJ2-5; D is undetermined. The CDR3 is 13 residues long. The ends were cut back, 6 bases at V and 1 base at J, with 12 bases in the middle. Germline CDR1 reads SQVTM; CDR2 reads ANQGSEA. The CDR3: CSVGRTAQETQYF. In DNA form, the CDR3 reads TGCAGCGTCGGCCGCACAGCCCAAGAGACCCAGTACTTC. The entire variable domain, with the rest obtained from reference TRBV29-1 and TRBJ2-5, is as follows: SAVISQKPSRDICQRGTSLTIQCQVDSQVTMMFWYRQQPGQSLTLIATANQGSEATYESGFVIDKFPISRPNLTFSTLTVSNMSPEDSSIYLCSVGRTAQETQYFGPGTRLLVL.

The chain has TRBV28 and TRBJ1-5; 8 bases are shared with TRBD1. V lost 2 bases, J lost 4 bases, and 4 bases stayed unmatched. Germline V CDR1 and CDR2: MDHEN, SYDVKM. There are 15 residues in the CDR3. CDR3 protein: CASSLITGGNQPQHF. CDR3 in DNA: TGTGCCAGCAGTTTAATTACAGGGGGGAATCAGCCCCAGCATTTT.

This sequence joins TRBV12-5 and TRBJ2-7, with D tentatively TRBD2 (5 bases). V dropped 8 bases and J dropped 3 bases, with 8 bases sitting between them. The length of the CDR3 is 11 residues. Germline CDR1 reads LGHNT; CDR2 reads FRNRAP. CDR3 DNA: TGTGCTAGTAGTGGAGGCTACGAGCAGTACTTC. It specifies CASSGGYEQYF.

The rearrangement uses TRBV9 and TRBJ2-7, with 8 bases that match TRBD1. The CDR3 runs to 14 residues. V was clipped by 0 bases and J by 3 bases; unmatched bases: 2. The V gene's germline CDR1 is SGDLS and CDR2 YYNGEE. DNA of the CDR3: TGTGCCAGCAGCGTAGCCGGACAGGGCTACGAGCAGTACTTC. As protein: CASSVAGQGYEQYF.

This chain connects TRBV27 to TRBJ1-5; TRBD1 matches at 9 bases. The junction had 7 bases not matched to a gene; V was cut back by 6 bases and J by 4 bases. The CDR3 runs to 15 residues. Germline CDR1 reads MNHEY; CDR2 reads SMNVEV (reference sequence). The CDR3 bases are TGTGCCAGCAGAATAGGACAGGGGCGGAATCAGCCCCAGCATTTT. Its protein is CASRIGQGRNQPQHF.

The chain is built from TRBV9 and TRBJ2-2; D call uncertain. The CDR3 extends over 15 amino acids. V was trimmed by 1 base and J by 2 bases, leaving 9 bases between them. The germline V gene encodes CDR1 SGDLS and CDR2 YYNGEE. CDR3 bases: TGTGCCAGCAGCGTATGGGGTAGTAACACCGGGGAGCTGTTTTTT. Residues: CASSVWGSNTGELFF.

The CDR3 region has the DNA TGTGCCAGCAGTCCATCAGGGGTACGAGAGACCCAGTACTTC. It encodes CASSPSGVRETQYF. The chain combines TRBV28 with TRBJ2-5; a weak D match, TRBD1 (6 bases). The germline gives CDR1 MDHEN, CDR2 SYDVKM. Trimming pared 5 bases from V and 4 bases from J, leaving 14 bases between. CDR3 length: 14 residues.

The chain couples TRBV7-3 to TRBJ1-2; D not certain. Germline CDR1 SGHTA, CDR2 FQGTGA. The CDR3 is made up of 13 amino acids. V dropped 1 base and J dropped 5 bases, with 8 bases sitting between them. DNA for the CDR3: TGTGCCAGCAGCTTAAACACATTTTATGGCTACACCTTC. This encodes CASSLNTFYGYTF. Using reference TRBV7-3 and TRBJ1-2 for the parts outside the CDR3, the full variable domain is GAGVSQTPSNKVTEKGKYVELRCDPISGHTALYWYRQSLGQGPEFLIYFQGTGAADDSGLPNDRFFAVRPEGSVSTLKIQRTERGDSAVYLCASSLNTFYGYTFGSGTRLTVV.

This clone was counted a few times. The rearrangement joins TRBV21-1 to TRBJ2-7. TRBV21-1 is designated a pseudogene. The CDR3 is 15 amino acids. In DNA form, the CDR3 reads TGTGCCAGCAGCAAAGCGCAAGGCCCCTCCTACGAGCAGTACTTC. Its protein product is CASSKAQGPSYEQYF.